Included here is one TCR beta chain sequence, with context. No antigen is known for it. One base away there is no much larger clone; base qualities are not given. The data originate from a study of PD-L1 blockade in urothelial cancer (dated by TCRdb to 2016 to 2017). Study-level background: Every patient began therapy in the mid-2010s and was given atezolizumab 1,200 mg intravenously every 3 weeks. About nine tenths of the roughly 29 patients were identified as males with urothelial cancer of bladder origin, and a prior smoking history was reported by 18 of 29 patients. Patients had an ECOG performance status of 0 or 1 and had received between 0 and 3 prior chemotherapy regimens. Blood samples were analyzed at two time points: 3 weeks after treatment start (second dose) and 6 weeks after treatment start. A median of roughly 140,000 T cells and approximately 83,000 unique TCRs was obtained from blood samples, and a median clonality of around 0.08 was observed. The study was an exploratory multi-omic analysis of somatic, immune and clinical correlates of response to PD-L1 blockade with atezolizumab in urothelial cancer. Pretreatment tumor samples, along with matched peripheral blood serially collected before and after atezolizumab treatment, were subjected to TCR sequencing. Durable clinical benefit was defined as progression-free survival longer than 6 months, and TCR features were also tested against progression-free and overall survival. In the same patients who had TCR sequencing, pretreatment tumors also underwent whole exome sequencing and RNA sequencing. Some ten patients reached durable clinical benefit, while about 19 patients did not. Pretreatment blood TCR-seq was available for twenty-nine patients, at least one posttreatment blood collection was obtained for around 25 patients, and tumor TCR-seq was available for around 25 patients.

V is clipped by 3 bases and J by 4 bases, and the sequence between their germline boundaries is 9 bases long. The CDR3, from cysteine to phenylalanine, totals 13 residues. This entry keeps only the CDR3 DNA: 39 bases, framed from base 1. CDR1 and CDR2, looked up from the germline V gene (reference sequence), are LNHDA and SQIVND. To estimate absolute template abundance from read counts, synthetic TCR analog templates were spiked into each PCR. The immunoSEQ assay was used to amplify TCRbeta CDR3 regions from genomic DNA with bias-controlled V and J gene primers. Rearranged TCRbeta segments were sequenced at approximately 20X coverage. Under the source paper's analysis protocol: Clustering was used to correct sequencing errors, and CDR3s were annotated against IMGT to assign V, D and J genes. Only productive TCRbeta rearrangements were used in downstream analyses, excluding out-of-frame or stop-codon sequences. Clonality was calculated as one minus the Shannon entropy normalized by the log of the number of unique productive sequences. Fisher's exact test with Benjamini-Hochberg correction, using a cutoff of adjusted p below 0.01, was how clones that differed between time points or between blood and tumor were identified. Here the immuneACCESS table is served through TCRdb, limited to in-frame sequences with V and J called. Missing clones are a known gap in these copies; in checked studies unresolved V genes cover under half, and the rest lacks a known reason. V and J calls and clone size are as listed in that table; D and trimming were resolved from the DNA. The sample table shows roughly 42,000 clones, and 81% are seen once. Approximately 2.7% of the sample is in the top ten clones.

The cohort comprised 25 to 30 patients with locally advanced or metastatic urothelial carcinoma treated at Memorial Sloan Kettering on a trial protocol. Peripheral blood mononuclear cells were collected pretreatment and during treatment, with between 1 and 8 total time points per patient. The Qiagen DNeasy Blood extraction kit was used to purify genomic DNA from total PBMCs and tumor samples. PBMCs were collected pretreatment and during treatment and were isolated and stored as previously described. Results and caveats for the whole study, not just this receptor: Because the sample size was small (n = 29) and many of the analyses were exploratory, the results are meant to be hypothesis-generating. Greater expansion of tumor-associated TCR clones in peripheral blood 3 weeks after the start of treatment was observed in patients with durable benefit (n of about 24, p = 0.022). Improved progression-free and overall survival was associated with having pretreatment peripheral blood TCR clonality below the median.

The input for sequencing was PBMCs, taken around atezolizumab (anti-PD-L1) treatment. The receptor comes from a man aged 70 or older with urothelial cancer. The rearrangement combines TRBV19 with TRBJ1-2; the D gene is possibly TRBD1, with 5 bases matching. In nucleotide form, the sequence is TGTGCCAGTAGTATCCGACAGTCCTATGGCTACACCTTC. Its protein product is CASSIRQSYGYTF.